This paragraph covers one TCR beta chain sequence. The entry originates in a study of T cell responses to AZD1222 COVID-19 vaccine. Assay: immunoSEQ multiplex PCR; the TCRdb copy retains only in-frame clones and omits some. Of tens of thousands of clones detected, approximately 86% appear once; the ten largest clones hold approximately 6.5%. The CDR3 extends over 15 amino acids. Germline-derived CDR1 and CDR2 are SGHDT and YYEEEE. V lost 4 bases and J lost 4; bases outside the gene matches: 3. This clonotype originated in an adult in good health. The chain joins TRBV5-6 to TRBJ1-4, with 11 nucleotides matching TRBD1. The sample consisted of peripheral blood, taken on day 0 of AZD1222 vaccination. For the CDR3, the DNA is TGTGCCAGCAGCGGACAGGGGGCCCTTAATGAAAAACTGTTTTTT. Protein product: CASSGQGALNEKLFF.